Given below is one T cell receptor beta chain in context. Antigen specificity is unknown. V was pared by 1 base and J by 7 bases, with 19 bases between. Looked up from germline, CDR1 is LGHNA and CDR2 is YSLEER. This CDR3 contains 16 residues. The data derive from a study of T cells in Graves' hyperthyroidism and ophthalmopathy. TCR beta CDR3 sequences were amplified from RNA transcripts. HTBI primers were the set used in a first-round RT-PCR of the TCR CDR3. From the multiplex PCR reads, TCRdb called clonotypes with MiXCR, one entry per CDR3 protein. The table lists roughly 700,000 distinct CDR3 sequences, around 15% of them singletons. Study-wide points: Among thyroid clonotypes expanded above 0.001, most also appeared in blood.

Patients aged 18 to 65 had newly diagnosed hyperthyroidism that had lasted under 2 months. A patient was excluded if there was uncontrolled infection, other autoimmune disease, pregnancy or lactation. This TCR was sampled from a young woman with Graves' hyperthyroidism. J is TRBJ2-5 and V is TRBV4-3, with a weak D call TRBD2 (7 bases). The specimen was blood. CDR3 region: CASSQGLGGPTGTQYF. As DNA, the CDR3 is TGCGCCAGCAGCCAAGGACTGGGGGGGCCCACCGGGACCCAGTACTTC.